This is a list of T cell receptor beta chains from one sample in a study of response to subunit inactivated influenza vaccine. TCRdb processed the RT-PCR reads anew with MiXCR; each CDR3 protein has one entry. The table lists some 800,000 distinct CDR3 sequences, roughly 20% of them singletons. Sequenced here: PBMCs from blood, sampled roughly 5 days after vaccination. The receptors originated from a man aged 45-65 years who received an inactivated influenza vaccine. CDR3s include the opening cysteine and the closing phenylalanine or tryptophan. The order of the fields is CDR3 protein, CDR3 DNA, D gene, J gene, V gene, clone size. The D gene is left open where the match is weak. Rows may omit the clone size; those that give it use once, few, many or a size class.

CDR3aa: CSARKLTSSSTDTQYF; CDR3nt: TGCAGTGCTAGGAAACTTACTAGCTCTAGCACAGATACGCAGTATTTT; d_gene: .; j_gene: TRBJ2-3; v_gene: TRBV20-1; abundance: .
CDR3aa: CASSYGGSGRGYEQYF; CDR3nt: TGTGCCAGCAGTTACGGGGGGAGCGGGAGAGGATACGAGCAGTACTTC; d_gene: TRBD2; j_gene: TRBJ2-7; v_gene: TRBV6-5; abundance: .
CDR3aa: CSVGRSSYNEQFF; CDR3nt: TGCAGCGTGGGACGCAGCTCCTACAATGAGCAGTTCTTC; d_gene: .; j_gene: TRBJ2-1; v_gene: TRBV29-1; abundance: .
CDR3aa: CASSPLARGWPAPQHF; CDR3nt: TGTGCCAGCAGCCCCCTAGCACGGGGGTGGCCTGCGCCCCAGCATTTT; d_gene: .; j_gene: TRBJ1-5; v_gene: TRBV7-2; abundance: few
CDR3aa: CASSLLRTAEAFF; CDR3nt: TGTGCCAGCAGTTTGCTCAGGACAGCTGAAGCTTTCTTT; d_gene: .; j_gene: TRBJ1-1; v_gene: TRBV12-3/TRBV12-4; abundance: many
CDR3aa: CASSYRSWNSPLHF; CDR3nt: TGTGCCAGCAGTTACCGTTCCTGGAATTCACCCCTCCACTTT; d_gene: .; j_gene: TRBJ1-6; v_gene: TRBV6-5; abundance: .
CDR3aa: CAMRSAGALDSPLHF; CDR3nt: TGTGCCATGAGATCTGCAGGGGCGCTGGATTCACCCCTCCACTTT; d_gene: .; j_gene: TRBJ1-6; v_gene: TRBV10-3; abundance: few
CDR3aa: CASSYSQVYEQYF; CDR3nt: TGTGCCAGCAGTTACTCGCAGGTCTACGAGCAGTACTTC; d_gene: .; j_gene: TRBJ2-7; v_gene: TRBV6-2/TRBV6-3; abundance: .
CDR3aa: CASSRGLGGLEQYF; CDR3nt: TGTGCCAGCAGTAGGGGGCTCGGGGGTCTCGAGCAGTACTTC; d_gene: .; j_gene: TRBJ2-7; v_gene: TRBV12-3/TRBV12-4; abundance: .
CDR3aa: CASSGGLVSADEQYF; CDR3nt: TGCGCCAGCAGCGGGGGACTAGTTTCGGCTGACGAGCAGTACTTC; d_gene: TRBD2; j_gene: TRBJ2-7; v_gene: TRBV4-1; abundance: .
CDR3aa: CASSWGGGVDEQFF; CDR3nt: TGTGCCAGCAGTTGGGGCGGGGGGGTAGATGAGCAGTTCTTC; d_gene: TRBD2; j_gene: TRBJ2-1; v_gene: TRBV12-3/TRBV12-4; abundance: few
CDR3aa: CSVVKARSTDTQYF; CDR3nt: TGCAGCGTTGTTAAAGCGCGTAGCACAGATACGCAGTATTTT; d_gene: .; j_gene: TRBJ2-3; v_gene: TRBV29-1; abundance: .
CDR3aa: CASSLEGGGALNEQFF; CDR3nt: TGCGCCAGCAGCTTGGAGGGCGGGGGGGCGTTGAATGAGCAGTTCTTC; d_gene: TRBD2; j_gene: TRBJ2-1; v_gene: TRBV5-1; abundance: .
CDR3aa: CASSQDMAGLAYEQYF; CDR3nt: TGCGCCAGCAGCCAAGATATGGCCGGCCTCGCCTACGAGCAGTACTTC; d_gene: .; j_gene: TRBJ2-7; v_gene: TRBV4-1; abundance: few
CDR3aa: CSAFPTGKTSYGYTF; CDR3nt: TGCAGTGCTTTTCCGACAGGGAAAACGTCCTATGGCTACACCTTC; d_gene: TRBD1; j_gene: TRBJ1-2; v_gene: TRBV20-1; abundance: few
CDR3aa: CASSGARSTEAFF; CDR3nt: TGTGCCAGCAGTGGGGCGCGTAGCACTGAAGCTTTCTTT; d_gene: .; j_gene: TRBJ1-1; v_gene: TRBV12-3/TRBV12-4; abundance: .
CDR3aa: CASSPSQDTQYF; CDR3nt: TGTGCCAGCAGCCCCAGTCAGGATACGCAGTATTTT; d_gene: .; j_gene: TRBJ2-3; v_gene: TRBV7-9; abundance: few
CDR3aa: CASSPWRSSYNEQFF; CDR3nt: TGTGCCAGCAGTCCCTGGCGTTCCTCCTACAATGAGCAGTTCTTC; d_gene: .; j_gene: TRBJ2-1; v_gene: TRBV28; abundance: .
CDR3aa: CASSPMGYEQFF; CDR3nt: TGTGCCAGTAGTCCCATGGGTTATGAGCAGTTCTTC; d_gene: .; j_gene: TRBJ2-1; v_gene: TRBV19; abundance: .
CDR3aa: CAITRESTDTQYF; CDR3nt: TGTGCCATCACTCGGGAGTCCACAGATACGCAGTATTTT; d_gene: .; j_gene: TRBJ2-3; v_gene: TRBV10-3; abundance: few
CDR3aa: CASSLWGRKNEKLFF; CDR3nt: TGTGCCAGCAGCTTGTGGGGGAGAAAGAATGAAAAACTGTTTTTT; d_gene: .; j_gene: TRBJ1-4; v_gene: TRBV5-5; abundance: few
CDR3aa: CASSLVSGSQETQYF; CDR3nt: TGCGCCAGCAGCTTGGTTAGCGGGTCTCAAGAGACCCAGTACTTC; d_gene: TRBD2; j_gene: TRBJ2-5; v_gene: TRBV5-1; abundance: few
CDR3aa: CASRDPGAYEQYF; CDR3nt: TGTGCCAGCAGGGACCCTGGGGCTTACGAGCAGTACTTC; d_gene: .; j_gene: TRBJ2-7; v_gene: TRBV6-2/TRBV6-3; abundance: .
CDR3aa: CASSPLGTRQYF; CDR3nt: TGTGCCAGCAGTCCCCTGGGAACAAGGCAGTATTTT; d_gene: .; j_gene: TRBJ2-3; v_gene: TRBV27; abundance: .
CDR3aa: CSAHGTYRGDTQYF; CDR3nt: TGCAGTGCCCACGGGACCTACCGAGGGGATACGCAGTATTTT; d_gene: .; j_gene: TRBJ2-3; v_gene: TRBV20-1; abundance: .
CDR3aa: CASSLGKRDTQYF; CDR3nt: TGCGCCAGCAGCCTAGGGAAGCGGGATACGCAGTATTTT; d_gene: .; j_gene: TRBJ2-3; v_gene: TRBV4-3; abundance: few
CDR3aa: CASSQNRGGEQFF; CDR3nt: TGTGCCAGCAGCCAGAATCGGGGGGGTGAGCAGTTCTTC; d_gene: TRBD2; j_gene: TRBJ2-1; v_gene: TRBV3-1; abundance: .
CDR3aa: CASSLSGQAGDEFF; CDR3nt: TGTGCCAGCAGCTTGTCGGGTCAGGCGGGGGACGAGTTCTTC; d_gene: TRBD2; j_gene: TRBJ2-1; v_gene: TRBV5-5; abundance: .
CDR3aa: CATRDRANYEQYF; CDR3nt: TGTGCCACTCGAGACAGGGCCAATTACGAGCAGTACTTC; d_gene: TRBD1; j_gene: TRBJ2-7; v_gene: TRBV6-6; abundance: .
CDR3aa: CSGGPSANSPLHF; CDR3nt: TGCAGTGGCGGGCCCTCGGCAAATTCACCCCTCCACTTT; d_gene: .; j_gene: TRBJ1-6; v_gene: TRBV20-1; abundance: few
CDR3aa: CASSVADRLGSGELFF; CDR3nt: TGTGCCAGCAGCGTAGCCGACAGGTTGGGGTCCGGGGAGCTGTTTTTT; d_gene: .; j_gene: TRBJ2-2; v_gene: TRBV9; abundance: .
CDR3aa: CASSLAPTGGGGYTF; CDR3nt: TGTGCCAGCAGCTTAGCCCCGACAGGGGGCGGTGGCTACACCTTC; d_gene: TRBD1; j_gene: TRBJ1-2; v_gene: TRBV7-2; abundance: .
CDR3aa: CASSLFPDTNTGELFF; CDR3nt: TGCGCCAGCAGCTTGTTCCCCGACACGAACACCGGGGAGCTGTTTTTT; d_gene: .; j_gene: TRBJ2-2; v_gene: TRBV5-1; abundance: once
CDR3aa: CATSRDYGAGGTDTQYF; CDR3nt: TGTGCCACCAGCAGAGATTACGGCGCGGGGGGCACAGATACGCAGTATTTT; d_gene: TRBD2; j_gene: TRBJ2-3; v_gene: TRBV15; abundance: .
CDR3aa: CSAPIPTGRAGRSNEQFF; CDR3nt: TGCAGTGCTCCGATACCAACGGGTCGGGCGGGAAGGTCGAATGAGCAGTTCTTC; d_gene: .; j_gene: TRBJ2-1; v_gene: TRBV20-1; abundance: .
CDR3aa: CASSLGGGNPEAFF; CDR3nt: TGTGCCAGCAGCTTAGGGGGTGGCAACCCTGAAGCTTTCTTT; d_gene: .; j_gene: TRBJ1-1; v_gene: TRBV5-6; abundance: many
CDR3aa: CASSFGTGVAYEQFF; CDR3nt: TGTGCCAGCAGTTTTGGGACAGGGGTGGCATATGAGCAGTTCTTC; d_gene: TRBD1; j_gene: TRBJ2-1; v_gene: TRBV27; abundance: .
CDR3aa: CASSLGRGLQETQYF; CDR3nt: TGTGCCAGCAGTTTAGGACGGGGGCTCCAAGAGACCCAGTACTTC; d_gene: .; j_gene: TRBJ2-5; v_gene: TRBV12-3/TRBV12-4; abundance: .
CDR3aa: CSALGTGLNEQFF; CDR3nt: TGCAGTGCTCTCGGGACCGGTTTAAATGAGCAGTTCTTC; d_gene: .; j_gene: TRBJ2-1; v_gene: TRBV20-1; abundance: few
CDR3aa: CASSQESGYYSPLHF; CDR3nt: TGTGCCAGCAGCCAAGAGTCGGGGTATTATTCACCCCTCCACTTT; d_gene: .; j_gene: TRBJ1-6; v_gene: TRBV4-2; abundance: few